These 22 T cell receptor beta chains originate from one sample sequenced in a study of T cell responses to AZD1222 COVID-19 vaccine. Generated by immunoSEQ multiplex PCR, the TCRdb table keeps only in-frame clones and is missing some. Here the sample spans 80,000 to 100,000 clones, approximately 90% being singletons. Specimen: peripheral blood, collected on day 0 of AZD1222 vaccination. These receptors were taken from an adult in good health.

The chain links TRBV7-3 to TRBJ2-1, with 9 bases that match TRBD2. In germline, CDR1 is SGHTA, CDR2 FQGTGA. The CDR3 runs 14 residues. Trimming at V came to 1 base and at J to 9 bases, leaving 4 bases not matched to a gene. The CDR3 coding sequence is TGTGCCAGCAGCTTAAGCGGGGGGGCCTCTGAGCAGTTCTTC. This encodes CASSLSGGASEQFF.

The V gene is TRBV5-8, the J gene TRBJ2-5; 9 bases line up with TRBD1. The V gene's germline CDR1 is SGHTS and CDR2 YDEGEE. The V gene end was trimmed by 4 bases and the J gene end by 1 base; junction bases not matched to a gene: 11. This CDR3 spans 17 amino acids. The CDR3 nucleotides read TGTGCCAGCAGCCCGTTCGGGACAGGGTACATCCAAGAGACCCAGTACTTC. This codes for CASSPFGTGYIQETQYF.

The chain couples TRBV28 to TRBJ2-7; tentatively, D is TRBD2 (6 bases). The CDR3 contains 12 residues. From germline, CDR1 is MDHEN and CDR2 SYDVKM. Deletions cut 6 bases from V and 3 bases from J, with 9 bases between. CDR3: CASSPEGYEQYF. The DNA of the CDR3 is TGTGCCAGCAGCCCGGAGGGCTACGAGCAGTACTTC. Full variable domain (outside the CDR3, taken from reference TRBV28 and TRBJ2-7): DVKVTQSSRYLVKRTGEKVFLECVQDMDHENMFWYRQDPGLGLRLIYFSYDVKMKEKGDIPEGYSVSREKKERFSLILESASTNQTSMYLCASSPEGYEQYFGPGTRLTVT.

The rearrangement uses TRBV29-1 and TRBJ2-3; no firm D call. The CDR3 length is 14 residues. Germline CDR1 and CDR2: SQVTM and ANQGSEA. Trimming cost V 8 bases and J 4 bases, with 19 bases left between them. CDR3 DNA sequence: TGCAGCAATCGGGCCGCAGCAGCAGCAGATACGCAGTATTTT. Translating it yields CSNRAAAAADTQYF.

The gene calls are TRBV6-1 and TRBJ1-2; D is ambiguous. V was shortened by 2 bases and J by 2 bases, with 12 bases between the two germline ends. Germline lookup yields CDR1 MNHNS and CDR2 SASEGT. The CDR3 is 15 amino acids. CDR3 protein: CASSERGGFNYGYTF. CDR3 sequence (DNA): TGTGCCAGCAGTGAAAGAGGAGGGTTCAACTATGGCTACACCTTC.

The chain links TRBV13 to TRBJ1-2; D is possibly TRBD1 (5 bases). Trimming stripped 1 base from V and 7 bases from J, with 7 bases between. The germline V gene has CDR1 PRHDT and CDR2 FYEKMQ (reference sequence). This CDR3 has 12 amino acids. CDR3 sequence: CASSLAGAGYTF. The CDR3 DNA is TGTGCCAGCAGCTTAGCTGGGGCTGGCTACACCTTC.

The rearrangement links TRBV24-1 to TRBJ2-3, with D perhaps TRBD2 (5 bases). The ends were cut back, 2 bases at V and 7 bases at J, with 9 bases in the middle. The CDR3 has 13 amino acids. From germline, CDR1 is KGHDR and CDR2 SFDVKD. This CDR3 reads CATSDWTSYTQYF. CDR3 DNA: TGTGCCACCAGTGATTGGACTTCTTATACGCAGTATTTT.

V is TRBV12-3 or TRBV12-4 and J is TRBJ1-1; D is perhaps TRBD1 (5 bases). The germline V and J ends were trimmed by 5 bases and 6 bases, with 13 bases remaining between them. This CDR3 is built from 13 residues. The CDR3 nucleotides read TGTGCCAGCAGTCCCGGGGGTACCGCTGAAGCTTTCTTT. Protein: CASSPGGTAEAFF.

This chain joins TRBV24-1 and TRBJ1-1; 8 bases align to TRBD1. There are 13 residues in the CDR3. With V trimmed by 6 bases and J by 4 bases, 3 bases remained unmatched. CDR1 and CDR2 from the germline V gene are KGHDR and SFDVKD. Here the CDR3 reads CATSQGASTEAFF. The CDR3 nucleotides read TGTGCCACCAGTCAGGGGGCGAGCACTGAAGCTTTCTTT.

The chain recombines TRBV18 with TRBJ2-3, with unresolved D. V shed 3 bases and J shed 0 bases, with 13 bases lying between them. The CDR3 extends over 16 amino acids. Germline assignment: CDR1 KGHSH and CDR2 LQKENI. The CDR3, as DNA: TGTGCCAGCTCACCCACCACGGGCGTTAGCACAGATACGCAGTATTTT. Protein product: CASSPTTGVSTDTQYF.

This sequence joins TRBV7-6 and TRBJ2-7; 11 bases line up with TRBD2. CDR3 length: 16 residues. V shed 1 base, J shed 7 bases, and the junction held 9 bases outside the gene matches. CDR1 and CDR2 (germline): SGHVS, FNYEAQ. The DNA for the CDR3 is TGTGCCAGCAGCTTAGATATAGCGGGGGGGCCGGGTGAGCAGTACTTC. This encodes CASSLDIAGGPGEQYF.

CDR3 protein: CASTPRASGSTKNIQYF. In DNA, the CDR3 is TGTGCCAGCACCCCAAGGGCCAGCGGGAGTACCAAAAACATTCAGTACTTC. The chain is built from TRBV27 and TRBJ2-4; the match to TRBD2 covers 8 bases. V shed 7 bases and J 2 bases; nucleotides not matched to a gene: 13. The CDR3 runs to 17 residues. Germline V gene lookup returns CDR1 MNHEY and CDR2 SMNVEV (reference sequence).

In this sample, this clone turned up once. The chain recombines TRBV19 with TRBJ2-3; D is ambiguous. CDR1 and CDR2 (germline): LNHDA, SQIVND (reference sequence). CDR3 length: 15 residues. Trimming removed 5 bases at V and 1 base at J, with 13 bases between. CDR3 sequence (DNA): TGTGCCAGTAGTTGGGTCTTAAGCGGCACAGATACGCAGTATTTT. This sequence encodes CASSWVLSGTDTQYF.

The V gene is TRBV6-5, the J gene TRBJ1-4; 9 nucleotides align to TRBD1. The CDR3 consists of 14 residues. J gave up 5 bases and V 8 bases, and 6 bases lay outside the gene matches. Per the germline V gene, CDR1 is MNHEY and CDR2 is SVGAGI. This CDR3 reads CASEPGQGNEKLFF. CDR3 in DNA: TGTGCCAGCGAGCCGGGACAGGGAAATGAAAAACTGTTTTTT.

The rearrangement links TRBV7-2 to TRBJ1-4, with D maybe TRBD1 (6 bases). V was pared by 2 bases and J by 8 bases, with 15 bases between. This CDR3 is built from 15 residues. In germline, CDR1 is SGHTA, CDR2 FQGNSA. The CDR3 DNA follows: TGTGCCAGCAGCTTAAGGGCCGCACAGGGCGAAAAACTGTTTTTT. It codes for CASSLRAAQGEKLFF.

The CDR3 DNA reads as TGTGCCAGCTCACCACCAGGGTTGTACACCGGGGAGCTGTTTTTT. This translates into CASSPPGLYTGELFF. The V call is TRBV18, the J call TRBJ2-2; D is undetermined. The germline V and J ends were trimmed by 0 bases and 3 bases, with 8 bases remaining between them. Per germline, CDR1 KGHSH and CDR2 LQKENI. The CDR3 is 15 residues long.

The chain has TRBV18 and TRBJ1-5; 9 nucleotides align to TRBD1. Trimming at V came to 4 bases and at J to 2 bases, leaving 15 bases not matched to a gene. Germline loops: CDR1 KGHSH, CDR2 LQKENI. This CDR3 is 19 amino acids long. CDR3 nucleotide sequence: TGTGCCAGCTCACAATCCCGGACAGGGGTTTATCGGGGCAATCAGCCCCAGCATTTT. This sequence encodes CASSQSRTGVYRGNQPQHF. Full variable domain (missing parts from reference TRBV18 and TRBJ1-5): NAGVMQNPRHLVRRRGQEARLRCSPMKGHSHVYWYRQLPEEGLKFMVYLQKENIIDESGMPKERFSAEFPKEGPSILRIQQVVRGDSAAYFCASSQSRTGVYRGNQPQHFGDGTRLSIL.

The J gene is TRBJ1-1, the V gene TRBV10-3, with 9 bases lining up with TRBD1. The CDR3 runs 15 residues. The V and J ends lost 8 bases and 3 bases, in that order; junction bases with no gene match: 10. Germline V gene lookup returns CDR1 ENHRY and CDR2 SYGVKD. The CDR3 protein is CAIGGTGRGDTEAFF. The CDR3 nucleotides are TGTGCCATCGGGGGGACAGGGAGAGGCGACACTGAAGCTTTCTTT.

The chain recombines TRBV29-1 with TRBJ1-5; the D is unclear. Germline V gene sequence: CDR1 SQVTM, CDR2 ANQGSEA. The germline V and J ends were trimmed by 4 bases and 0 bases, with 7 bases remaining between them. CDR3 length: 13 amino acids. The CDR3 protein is CSVAENSNQPQHF. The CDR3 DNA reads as TGCAGCGTTGCGGAAAATAGCAATCAGCCCCAGCATTTT. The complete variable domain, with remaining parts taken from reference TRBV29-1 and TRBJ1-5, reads SAVISQKPSRDICQRGTSLTIQCQVDSQVTMMFWYRQQPGQSLTLIATANQGSEATYESGFVIDKFPISRPNLTFSTLTVSNMSPEDSSIYLCSVAENSNQPQHFGDGTRLSIL.

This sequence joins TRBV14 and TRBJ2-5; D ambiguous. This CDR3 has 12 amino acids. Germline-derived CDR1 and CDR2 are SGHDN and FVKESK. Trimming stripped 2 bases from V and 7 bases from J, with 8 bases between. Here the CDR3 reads CASSQQDVTQYF. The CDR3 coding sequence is TGTGCCAGCAGCCAACAGGATGTGACCCAGTACTTC.

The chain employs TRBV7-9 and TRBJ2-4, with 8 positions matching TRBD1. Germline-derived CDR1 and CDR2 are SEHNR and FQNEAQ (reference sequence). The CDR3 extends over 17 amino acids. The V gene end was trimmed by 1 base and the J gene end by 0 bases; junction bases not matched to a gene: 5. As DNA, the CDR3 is TGTGCCAGCAGCTTAGGGCAGGGGGCCGTAGCCAAAAACATTCAGTACTTC. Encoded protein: CASSLGQGAVAKNIQYF.

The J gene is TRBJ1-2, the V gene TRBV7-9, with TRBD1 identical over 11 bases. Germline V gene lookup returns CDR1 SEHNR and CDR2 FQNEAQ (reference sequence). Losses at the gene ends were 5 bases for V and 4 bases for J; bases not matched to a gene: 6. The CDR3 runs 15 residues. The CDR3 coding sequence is TGTGCCAGCAGCGCCGGACAGGGGGCGGGCTATGGCTACACCTTC. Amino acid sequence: CASSAGQGAGYGYTF.